The clone carrying this TCR beta chain was seen a few times. The sample belongs to a study of ipilimumab plus nivolumab after autologous stem cell transplantation. At the level of the study: The DLBCL group included primary refractory and relapsed cases.

Data came from immunoSEQ multiplex PCR; TCRdb stores just in-frame clones and leaves some out. The sample includes tens of thousands of clones, 75% to 85% of them seen just once. This CDR3 has 16 amino acids. Germline loops: CDR1 MDHEN, CDR2 SYDVKM. Trimming cost V 6 bases and J 10 bases, with 24 bases left between them. The input for sequencing was PBMCs, taken in a trial of ipilimumab plus nivolumab as post-transplant consolidation. The rearrangement uses TRBV28 and TRBJ1-4; D unresolved. The sequence was collected from a male donor with diffuse large B-cell lymphoma. DNA of the CDR3: TGTGCCAGCAGCCAAAACTCCGGGGTTACGTTCGTAAAACTGTTTTTT. Amino acids: CASSQNSGVTFVKLFF.